This T cell receptor beta chain is drawn from a study of cytomegalovirus exposure and HLA in healthy donors. Study-level information: A preliminary data release comprised around 85 million unique TCRs obtained from HLA-typed donors. General observations from the study: Among donors in an Asian-associated ancestry cluster, a later analysis reportedly found fewer N-insertions than the roughly 700-donor mean. Investigators reported some 150 TCR beta chains as tied to cytomegalovirus.

Healthy bone marrow donors made up the cohort. The PCR had 60 Vbeta and 13 Jbeta primers. Repertoires were generated with immunoSEQ multiplex PCR, while TCRdb's copy carries only in-frame clones and drops some. The sample lists 120,000 or so clones; 75% to 85% were seen once. Points on this clone: Its antigen is still unknown.

The CDR3 totals 17 residues. Trimming stripped 3 bases from V and 5 bases from J, with 23 bases between. Germline V gene data show CDR1 as SGHRS and CDR2 as YFSETQ. This TCR came from a man aged 18-30 years in good health and CMV-seronegative. The sequenced sample was PBMCs. The genes are TRBV5-1 and TRBJ2-5, with D maybe TRBD1 (5 bases). Here the CDR3 DNA reads TGCGCCAGCAGCTGGAACCGTGGGGATTCAAGACAGGAGACCCAGTACTTC. This codes for CASSWNRGDSRQETQYF.